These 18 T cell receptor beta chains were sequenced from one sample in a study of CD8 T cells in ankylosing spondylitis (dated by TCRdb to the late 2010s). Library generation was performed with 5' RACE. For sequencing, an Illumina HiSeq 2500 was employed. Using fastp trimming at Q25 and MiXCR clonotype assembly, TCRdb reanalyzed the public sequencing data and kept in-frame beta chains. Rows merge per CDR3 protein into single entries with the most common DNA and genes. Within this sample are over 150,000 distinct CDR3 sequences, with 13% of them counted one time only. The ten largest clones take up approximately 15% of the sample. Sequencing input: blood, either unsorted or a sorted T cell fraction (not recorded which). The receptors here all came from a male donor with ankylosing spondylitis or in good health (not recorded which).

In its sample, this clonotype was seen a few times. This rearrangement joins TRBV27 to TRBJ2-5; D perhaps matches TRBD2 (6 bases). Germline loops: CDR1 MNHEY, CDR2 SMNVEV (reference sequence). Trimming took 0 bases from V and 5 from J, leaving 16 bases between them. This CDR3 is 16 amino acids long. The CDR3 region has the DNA TGTGCCAGCAGTTTATCATTACTAGCAATAAAGGAGACCCAGTACTTC. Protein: CASSLSLLAIKETQYF.

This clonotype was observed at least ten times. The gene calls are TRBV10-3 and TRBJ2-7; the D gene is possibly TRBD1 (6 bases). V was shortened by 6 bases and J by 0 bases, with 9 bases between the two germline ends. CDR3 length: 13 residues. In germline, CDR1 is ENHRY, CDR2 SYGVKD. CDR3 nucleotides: TGTGCCATCAGGGTGGGGGCCTCCTACGAGCAGTACTTC. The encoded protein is CAIRVGASYEQYF.

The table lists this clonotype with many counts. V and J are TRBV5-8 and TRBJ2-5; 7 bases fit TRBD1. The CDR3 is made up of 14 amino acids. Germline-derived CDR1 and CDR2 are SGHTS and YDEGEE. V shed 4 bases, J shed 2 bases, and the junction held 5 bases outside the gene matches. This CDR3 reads CASSQGQLQETQYF. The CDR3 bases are TGTGCCAGCAGCCAGGGACAGCTTCAAGAGACCCAGTACTTC. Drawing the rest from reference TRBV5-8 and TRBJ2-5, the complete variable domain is EAGVTQSPTHLIKTRGQQATLRCSPISGHTSVYWYQQALGLGLQFLLWYDEGEERNRGNFPPRFSGRQFPNYSSELNVNALELEDSALYLCASSQGQLQETQYFGPGTRLLVL.

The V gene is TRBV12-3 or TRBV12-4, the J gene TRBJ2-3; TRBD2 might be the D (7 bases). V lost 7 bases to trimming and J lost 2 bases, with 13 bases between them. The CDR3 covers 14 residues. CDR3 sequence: CASTLGGLTDTQYF. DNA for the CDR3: TGTGCCAGCACCTTGGGGGGGCTCACAGATACGCAGTATTTT.

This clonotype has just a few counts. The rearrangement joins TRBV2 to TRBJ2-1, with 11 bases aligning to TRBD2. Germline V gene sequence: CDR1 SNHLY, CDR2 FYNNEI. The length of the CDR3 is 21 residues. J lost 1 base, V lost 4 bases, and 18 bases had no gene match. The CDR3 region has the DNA TGTGCCAGCAGTGTCCCAACACTAGCGGGGGACCTAATGACTTCCTACAATGAGCAGTTCTTC. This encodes CASSVPTLAGDLMTSYNEQFF.

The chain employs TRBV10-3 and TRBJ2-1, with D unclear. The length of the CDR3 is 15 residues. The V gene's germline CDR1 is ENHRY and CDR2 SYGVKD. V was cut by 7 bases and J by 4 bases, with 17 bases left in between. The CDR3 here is CAINSKNRVYNEQFF. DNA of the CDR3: TGTGCCATCAATAGTAAAAATCGGGTTTACAATGAGCAGTTCTTC.

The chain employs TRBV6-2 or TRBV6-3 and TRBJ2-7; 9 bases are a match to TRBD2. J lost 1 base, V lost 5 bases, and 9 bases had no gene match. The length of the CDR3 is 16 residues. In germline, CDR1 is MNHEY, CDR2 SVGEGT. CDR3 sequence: CASSPLQAGGSYEQYF. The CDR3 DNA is TGTGCCAGCAGTCCTTTACAAGCGGGGGGATCCTACGAGCAGTACTTC.

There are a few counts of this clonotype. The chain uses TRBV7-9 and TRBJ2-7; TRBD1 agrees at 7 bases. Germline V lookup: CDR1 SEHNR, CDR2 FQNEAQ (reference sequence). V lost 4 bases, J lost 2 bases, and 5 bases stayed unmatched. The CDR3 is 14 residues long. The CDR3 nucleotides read TGTGCCAGCAGCTCCGACAGGGAGACCTACGAGCAGTACTTC. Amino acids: CASSSDRETYEQYF. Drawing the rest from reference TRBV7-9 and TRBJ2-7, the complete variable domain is DTGVSQNPRHKITKRGQNVTFRCDPISEHNRLYWYRQTLGQGPEFLTYFQNEAQLEKSRLLSDRFSAERPKGSFSTLEIQRTEQGDSAMYLCASSSDRETYEQYFGPGTRLTVT.

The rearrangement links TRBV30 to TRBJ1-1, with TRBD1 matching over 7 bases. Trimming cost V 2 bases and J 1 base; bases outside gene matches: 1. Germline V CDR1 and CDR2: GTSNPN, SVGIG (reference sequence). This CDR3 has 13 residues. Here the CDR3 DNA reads TGTGCCTGGAGTCGACAGGGGAACACTGAAGCTTTCTTT. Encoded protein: CAWSRQGNTEAFF.

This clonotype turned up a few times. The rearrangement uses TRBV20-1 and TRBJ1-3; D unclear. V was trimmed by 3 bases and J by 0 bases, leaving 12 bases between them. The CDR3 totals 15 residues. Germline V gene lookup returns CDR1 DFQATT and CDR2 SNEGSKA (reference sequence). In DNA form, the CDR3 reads TGCAGTGCTAGCCCCGACGGACTCTCTGGAAACACCATATATTTT. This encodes CSASPDGLSGNTIYF.

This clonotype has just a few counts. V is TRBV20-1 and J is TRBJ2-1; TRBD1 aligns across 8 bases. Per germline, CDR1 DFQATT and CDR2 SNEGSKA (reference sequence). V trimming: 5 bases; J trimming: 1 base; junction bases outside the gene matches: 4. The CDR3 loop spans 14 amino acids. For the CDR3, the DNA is TGCAGTGCTTACAGACAGGGGTCCTACAATGAGCAGTTCTTC. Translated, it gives CSAYRQGSYNEQFF.

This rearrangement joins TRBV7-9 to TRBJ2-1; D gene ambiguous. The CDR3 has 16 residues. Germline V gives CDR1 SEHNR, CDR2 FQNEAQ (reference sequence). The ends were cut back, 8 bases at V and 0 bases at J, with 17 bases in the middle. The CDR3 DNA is TGTGCCAGCGACTCCTCTACGGGTCTCTCCTACAATGAGCAGTTCTTC. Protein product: CASDSSTGLSYNEQFF.

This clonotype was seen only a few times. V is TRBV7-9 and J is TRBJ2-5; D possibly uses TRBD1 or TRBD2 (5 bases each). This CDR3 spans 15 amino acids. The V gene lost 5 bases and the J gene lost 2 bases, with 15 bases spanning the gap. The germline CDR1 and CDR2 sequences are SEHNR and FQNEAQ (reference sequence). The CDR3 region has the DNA TGTGCCAGCAGCGGGGGAACAGGACTGCAAGAGACCCAGTACTTC. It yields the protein CASSGGTGLQETQYF.

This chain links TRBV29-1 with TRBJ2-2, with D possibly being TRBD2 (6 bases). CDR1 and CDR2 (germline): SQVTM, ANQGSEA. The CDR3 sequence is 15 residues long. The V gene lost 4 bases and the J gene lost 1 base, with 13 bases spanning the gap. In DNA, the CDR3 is TGCAGCGTTGCCGGGGGAGTATTGAACACCGGGGAGCTGTTTTTT. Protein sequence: CSVAGGVLNTGELFF.

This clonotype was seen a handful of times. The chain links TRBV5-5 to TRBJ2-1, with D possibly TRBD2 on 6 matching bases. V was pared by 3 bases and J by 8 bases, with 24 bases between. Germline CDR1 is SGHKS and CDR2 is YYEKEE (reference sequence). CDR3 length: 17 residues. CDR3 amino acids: CASSWEAWRDHADEQFF. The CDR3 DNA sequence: TGTGCCAGCAGCTGGGAGGCTTGGCGGGACCATGCGGATGAGCAGTTCTTC.

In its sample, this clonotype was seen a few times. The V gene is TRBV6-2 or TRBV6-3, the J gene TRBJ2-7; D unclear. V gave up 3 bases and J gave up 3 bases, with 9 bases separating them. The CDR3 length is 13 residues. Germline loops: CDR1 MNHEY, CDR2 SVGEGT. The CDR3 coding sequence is TGTGCCAGCAGTTATTACACGAGCTACGAGCAGTACTTC. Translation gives CASSYYTSYEQYF.

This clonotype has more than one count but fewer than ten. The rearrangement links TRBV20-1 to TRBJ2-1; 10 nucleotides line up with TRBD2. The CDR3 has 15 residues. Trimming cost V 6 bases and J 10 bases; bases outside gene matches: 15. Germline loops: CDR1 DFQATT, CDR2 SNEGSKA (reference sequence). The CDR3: CSANLPGLARGEQFF. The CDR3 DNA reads TGCAGTGCCAATCTCCCGGGACTAGCGAGGGGCGAGCAGTTCTTC.

DNA for the CDR3: TGTGCCACCAGTGACCCCGGGACTAGCGGGGACGATGAGCAGTTCTTC. Translated, it gives CATSDPGTSGDDEQFF. V gene TRBV24-1 combines with J gene TRBJ2-1, with TRBD2 matching over 13 bases. The germline V gene encodes CDR1 KGHDR and CDR2 SFDVKD. The junction had 7 bases not matched to a gene; V was cut back by 4 bases and J by 8 bases. The CDR3 consists of 16 residues.